This T cell receptor (beta chain) was identified during a study of regulatory T cells in long-lasting Graves disease. Study-wide results and caveats: Among samples with persistent disease, TRBV28, TRBJ1-2 and TRBJ2-5 were favored.

Libraries of TCR beta came from iRepertoire HTBI primers plus Arm-PCR of CDR3 regions. TCRdb used MiXCR to reprocess the multiplex PCR reads, holding one entry per CDR3 protein. This table has more than 650,000 distinct CDR3 sequences, 25% to 35% appearing once. The time point is: persistent/refractory GD, antithyroid drugs over 5 years with positive TRAb. Isolated PBMC RNA provided the starting material for the TCR library. About this clonotype: No antigen is known for it.

Losses at the gene ends were 3 bases for V and 5 bases for J; bases not matched to a gene: 6. In germline, CDR1 is ENHRY, CDR2 SYGVKD. The CDR3 covers 15 residues. This TCR derives from a female donor with Graves disease. This chain uses TRBV10-3 with TRBJ1-1; TRBD1 aligns across 10 bases. The source material was peripheral blood mononuclear cells (PBMCs), sampled when the disease was refractory, from a patient treated with antithyroid drugs. The chain's CDR3 is CAISERTGGGTEAFF. The DNA of the CDR3 is TGTGCCATCAGTGAAAGGACAGGGGGAGGTACTGAAGCTTTCTTT.